Below, 7 T cell receptor beta chains from the same sample are listed, as sequenced in a study of cytomegalovirus exposure and HLA in healthy donors. The assay was immunoSEQ multiplex PCR, and TCRdb's table has in-frame clones only and misses some. This sample has nearly 80,000 clones; roughly 93% occur once, and the top ten carry approximately 3.8%. The sample taken for sequencing was PBMCs. Receptor source: a woman in her 30s in good health and CMV-seronegative.

The V and J genes are TRBV18 and TRBJ2-5; TRBD2 matches at 13 bases. Germline lookup yields CDR1 KGHSH and CDR2 LQKENI. The CDR3 consists of 17 residues. The J segment lost 1 base and the V segment lost 3 bases, leaving 5 bases of the junction unmatched. For the CDR3, the DNA is TGTGCCAGCTCACCTCGACGGACTAGCGGGGGCCAAGAGACCCAGTACTTC. It is translated as CASSPRRTSGGQETQYF.

The genes are TRBV19 and TRBJ1-2, with D possibly matching TRBD1 (5 bases). This CDR3 contains 13 residues. Germline V gives CDR1 LNHDA, CDR2 SQIVND (reference sequence). Trimming pared 3 bases from V and 7 bases from J, leaving 12 bases between. The CDR3 DNA follows: TGTGCCAGTAGTATGGGGGAGGGCGGTGGCTACACCTTC. Its protein is CASSMGEGGGYTF. Filled out from reference TRBV19 and TRBJ1-2, the complete variable domain reads DGGITQSPKYLFRKEGQNVTLSCEQNLNHDAMYWYRQDPGQGLRLIYYSQIVNDFQKGDIAEGYSVSREKKESFPLTVTSAQKNPTAFYLCASSMGEGGGYTFGSGTRLTVV.

The genes are TRBV6-5 and TRBJ1-2; no firm D call. CDR1 and CDR2 (germline): MNHEY, SVGAGI. The CDR3 totals 14 residues. Deletions cut 2 bases from V and 4 bases from J, with 11 bases between. This chain's CDR3 is CASSYARLGYGYTF. The CDR3 nucleotides are TGTGCCAGCAGTTACGCCAGGCTGGGCTATGGCTACACCTTC.

J is TRBJ1-6 and V is TRBV28, with D tentatively TRBD1 (5 bases). The CDR3 has 15 residues. The V gene's germline CDR1 is MDHEN and CDR2 SYDVKM. Trimming left V 2 bases short and J 7 bases short, with 12 bases between. CDR3 amino acids: CASSLAGPSNSPLHF. CDR3 bases: TGTGCCAGCAGTTTAGCGGGACCCTCGAATTCACCCCTCCACTTT.

The chain links TRBV27 to TRBJ2-2, with TRBD2 as a possible D gene (6 bases). Germline V gives CDR1 MNHEY, CDR2 SMNVEV (reference sequence). The CDR3 consists of 15 residues. Trimming took 5 bases from V and 9 from J, leaving 19 bases between them. CDR3 sequence: CASSREGRGGRELFF. CDR3 bases: TGTGCCAGCAGTCGAGAGGGCCGCGGCGGGAGGGAGCTGTTTTTT.

This chain links TRBV25-1 with TRBJ1-1; D gene ambiguous. V was trimmed by 3 bases and J by 10 bases, leaving 12 bases between them. From germline, CDR1 is MGHDK and CDR2 SYGVNS. CDR3 length: 12 amino acids. Here the CDR3 reads CASSETGLGAFF. The CDR3 DNA reads as TGTGCCAGCAGTGAGACTGGGTTGGGAGCTTTCTTT.

The chain is built from TRBV28 and TRBJ2-1, with D maybe TRBD1 (5 bases). Germline CDR1 is MDHEN and CDR2 is SYDVKM. Between the trimmed V and J ends, which lost 4 bases and 0 bases, there was a span of 13 bases. The CDR3 extends over 16 amino acids. CDR3 loop: CASSSDVQGSYNEQFF. CDR3 DNA sequence: TGTGCCAGCAGTTCCGATGTGCAGGGCTCCTACAATGAGCAGTTCTTC.